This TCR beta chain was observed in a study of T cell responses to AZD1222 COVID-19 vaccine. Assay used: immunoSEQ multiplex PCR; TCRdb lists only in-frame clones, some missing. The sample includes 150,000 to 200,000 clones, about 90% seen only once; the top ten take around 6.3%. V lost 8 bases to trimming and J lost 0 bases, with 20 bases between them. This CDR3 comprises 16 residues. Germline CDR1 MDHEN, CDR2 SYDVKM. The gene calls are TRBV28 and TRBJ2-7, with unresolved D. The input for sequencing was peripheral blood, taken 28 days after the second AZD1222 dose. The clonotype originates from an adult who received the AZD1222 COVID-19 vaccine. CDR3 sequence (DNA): TGTGCCAGCCTAGGCAGGCACCTATCGAGCTCCTACGAGCAGTACTTC. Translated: CASLGRHLSSSYEQYF.